These 4 T cell receptor beta chains came from one sample sequenced in a study of T cells in Graves' hyperthyroidism and ophthalmopathy (dated by TCRdb to between 2017 and 2020). Receptor libraries were prepared by multiplex PCR. Instrument on record: Illumina HiSeq 2000. The TCR beta CDR3 regions were amplified from RNA transcripts. A first-round RT-PCR of the TCR CDR3 used the HTBI primer set with the Qiagen OneStep RT-PCR kit. TCRdb reworked the public reads: Q25 trimming with fastp, MiXCR clone assembly, productive beta chains retained. Entries are consolidated by CDR3 protein sequence, retaining the most common genes and DNA. Present in this sample are around 250,000 distinct CDR3 sequences, 16% of which were seen just once. The ten largest clones take up approximately 30% of the sample. Sequencing was performed on blood. These receptors all come from a woman between 18 and 29 years old with Graves' ophthalmopathy.

This clonotype has ten or more counts. This sequence joins TRBV27 and TRBJ1-2, with D possibly TRBD1 on 5 matching bases. Germline V lookup: CDR1 MNHEY, CDR2 SMNVEV (reference sequence). Trimming left V 2 bases short and J 4 bases short, with 8 bases between. CDR3 size: 13 residues. CDR3 in amino acids: CASSLKGTYGYTF. CDR3 nucleotide sequence: TGTGCCAGCAGTTTAAAAGGGACCTATGGCTACACCTTC.

This clonotype appeared many times. This chain uses TRBV27 with TRBJ1-5; 7 positions agree with TRBD1. Germline CDR1 reads MNHEY; CDR2 reads SMNVEV (reference sequence). V was clipped by 8 bases and J by 2 bases; unmatched bases: 9. This CDR3 spans 15 amino acids. The CDR3 spells CASRYPGTGNQPQHF. In nucleotides, the CDR3 is TGTGCCAGCCGCTACCCCGGGACAGGCAATCAGCCCCAGCATTTT.

This clonotype was recorded a few times. The J gene is TRBJ2-2, the V gene TRBV19, with TRBD1 matching over 7 bases. This CDR3 is 17 amino acids long. CDR1 and CDR2 (germline): LNHDA, SQIVND (reference sequence). V lost 5 bases to trimming and J lost 0 bases; unmatched junction nucleotides: 9. The CDR3 protein is CASSLRGGKPNTGELFF. The CDR3, as DNA: TGTGCCAGTAGTCTCCGAGGGGGCAAACCGAACACCGGGGAGCTGTTTTTT.

This clonotype came up many times. V and J are TRBV27 and TRBJ1-4, with D unclear. This CDR3 has 15 amino acids. Trimming stripped 3 bases from V and 9 bases from J, with 17 bases between. The germline V gene has CDR1 MNHEY and CDR2 SMNVEV (reference sequence). CDR3 sequence reads: CASSFGPGRMKKLFF. The CDR3 DNA follows: TGTGCCAGCAGTTTCGGACCAGGCCGAATGAAAAAACTGTTTTTT.